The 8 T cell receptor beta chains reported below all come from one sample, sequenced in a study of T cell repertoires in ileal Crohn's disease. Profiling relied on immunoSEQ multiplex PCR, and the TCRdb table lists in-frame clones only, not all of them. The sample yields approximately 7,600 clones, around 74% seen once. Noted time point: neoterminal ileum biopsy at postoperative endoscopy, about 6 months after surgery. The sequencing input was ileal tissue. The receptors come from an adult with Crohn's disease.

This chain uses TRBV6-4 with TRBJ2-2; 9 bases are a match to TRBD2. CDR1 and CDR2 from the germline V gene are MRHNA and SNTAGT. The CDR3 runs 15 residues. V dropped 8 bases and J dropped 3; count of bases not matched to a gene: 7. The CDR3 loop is CASSASGDDTGELFF. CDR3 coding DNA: TGTGCCAGCTCGGCTAGCGGGGACGACACCGGGGAGCTGTTTTTT.

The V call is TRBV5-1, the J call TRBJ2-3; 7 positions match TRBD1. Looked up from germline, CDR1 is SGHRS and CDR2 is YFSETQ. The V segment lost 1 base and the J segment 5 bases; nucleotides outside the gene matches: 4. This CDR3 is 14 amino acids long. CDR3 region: CASSLTGVQDTQYF. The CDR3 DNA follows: TGCGCCAGCAGCTTGACAGGGGTTCAAGATACGCAGTATTTT.

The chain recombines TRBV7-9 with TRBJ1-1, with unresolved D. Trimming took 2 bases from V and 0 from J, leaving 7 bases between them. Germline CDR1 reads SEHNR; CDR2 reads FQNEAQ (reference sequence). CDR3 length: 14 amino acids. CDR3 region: CASSLLEMNTEAFF. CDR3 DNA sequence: TGTGCCAGCAGCTTATTAGAGATGAACACTGAAGCTTTCTTT.

The CDR3, as DNA: TGTGCCAGTAGTGTCCCCGGGACAGAGAACACTGAAGCTTTCTTT. Translated: CASSVPGTENTEAFF. This chain connects TRBV19 to TRBJ1-1; the match to TRBD1 covers 7 bases. V was clipped by 5 bases and J by 1 base; unmatched bases: 7. This CDR3 has 15 amino acids. The V gene's germline CDR1 is LNHDA and CDR2 SQIVND (reference sequence).

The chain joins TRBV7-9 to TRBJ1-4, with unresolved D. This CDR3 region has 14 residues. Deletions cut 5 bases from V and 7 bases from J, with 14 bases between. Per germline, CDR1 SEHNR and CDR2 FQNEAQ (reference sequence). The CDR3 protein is CASSGRGLTEKLFF. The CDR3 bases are TGTGCCAGCAGCGGTCGGGGTCTTACTGAAAAACTGTTTTTT.

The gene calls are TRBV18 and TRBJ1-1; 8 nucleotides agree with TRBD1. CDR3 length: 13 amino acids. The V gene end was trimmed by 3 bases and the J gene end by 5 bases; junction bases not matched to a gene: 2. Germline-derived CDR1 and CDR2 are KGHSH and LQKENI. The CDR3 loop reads CASSPTGDTEAFF. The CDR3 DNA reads TGTGCCAGCTCACCGACAGGGGATACTGAAGCTTTCTTT.

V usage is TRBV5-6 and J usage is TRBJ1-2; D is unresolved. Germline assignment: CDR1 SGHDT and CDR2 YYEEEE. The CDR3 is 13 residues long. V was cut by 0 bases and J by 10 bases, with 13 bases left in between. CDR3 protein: CASSLARYIDYTF. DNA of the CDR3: TGTGCCAGCAGCTTGGCCAGGTATATCGACTACACCTTC.

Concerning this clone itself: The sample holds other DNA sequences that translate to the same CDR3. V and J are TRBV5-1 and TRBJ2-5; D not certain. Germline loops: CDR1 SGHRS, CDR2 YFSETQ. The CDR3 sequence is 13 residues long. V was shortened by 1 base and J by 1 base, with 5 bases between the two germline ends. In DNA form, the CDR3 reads TGCGCCAGCAGCTTGTCTTTCCAAGAGACCCAGTACTTC. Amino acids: CASSLSFQETQYF.